The entry below gives a single T cell receptor (beta chain) sequence along with its context. These data belong to a study of blood T cells in healthy people across ages. The junction had 6 bases not matched to a gene; V was cut back by 0 bases and J by 2 bases. Germline loops: CDR1 SGHRS, CDR2 YFSETQ. The CDR3 extends over 16 amino acids. A second about 7 to 12 cycle PCR used barcoded and J-beta primers. TCRdb re-called the 5' RACE reads through MiXCR, storing one row per CDR3 protein. The sample has more than 900,000 distinct CDR3 sequences; 29% are singletons. Separately, the same data were catalogued under a study of T cells of mothers and their children. This second study notes: Study donors consisted of three healthy Caucasian mothers and their six children. Researchers put all of the extracted RNA into cDNA synthesis, using roughly 1.5 ug per 15 ul.

This chain connects TRBV5-1 to TRBJ2-3; 7 bases map to TRBD1. Sequences were obtained from blood. This receptor was taken from a woman aged 40 to 55 in good health. CDR3 sequence reads: CASSLGGTATTDTQYF. DNA for the CDR3: TGCGCCAGCAGCTTGGGAGGGACAGCAACCACAGATACGCAGTATTTT.